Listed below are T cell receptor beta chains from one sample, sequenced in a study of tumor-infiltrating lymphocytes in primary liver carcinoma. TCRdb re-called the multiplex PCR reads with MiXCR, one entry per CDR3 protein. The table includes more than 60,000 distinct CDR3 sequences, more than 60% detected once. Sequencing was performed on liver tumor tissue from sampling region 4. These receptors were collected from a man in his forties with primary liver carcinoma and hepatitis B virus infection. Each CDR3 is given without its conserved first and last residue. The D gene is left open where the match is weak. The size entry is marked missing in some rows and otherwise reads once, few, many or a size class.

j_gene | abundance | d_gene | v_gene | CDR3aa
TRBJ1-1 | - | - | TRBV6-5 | ASSFDDSDTEAF
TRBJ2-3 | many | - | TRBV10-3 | AIHRSGRNTDTQY
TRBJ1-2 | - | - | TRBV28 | ASRSTTVEGYT
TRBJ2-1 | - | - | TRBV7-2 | ASSLRERSNEQF
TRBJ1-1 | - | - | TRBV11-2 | ASSLTFEGANTEVF
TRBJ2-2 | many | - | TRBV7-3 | ASSHQGGELF
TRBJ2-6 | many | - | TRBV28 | ASRGTNSGANVLT
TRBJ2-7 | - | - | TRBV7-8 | AISLGHGVVHEQY
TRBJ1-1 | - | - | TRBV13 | TSSLTKNTEAF
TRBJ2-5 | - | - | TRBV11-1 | ANSLEQETQY
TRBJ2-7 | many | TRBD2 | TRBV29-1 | SVLAESSYEQY
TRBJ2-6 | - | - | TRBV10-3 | TIGDSGANVMT
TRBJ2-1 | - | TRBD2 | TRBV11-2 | ASNLNLAGVDEQF
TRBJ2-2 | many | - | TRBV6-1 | ASSEQGTGELF
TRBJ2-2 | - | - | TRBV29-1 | SVLARVPAAYTGELF
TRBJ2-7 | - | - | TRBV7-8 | ASRGDISYDQY
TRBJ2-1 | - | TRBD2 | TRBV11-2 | ASSQDRGTSGLLCNEQF
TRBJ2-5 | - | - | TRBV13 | ASSLEAGEETQY
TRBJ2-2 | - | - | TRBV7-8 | ASSSLASVRRGGELF
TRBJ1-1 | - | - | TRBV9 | ASSPIYRVNTEAF
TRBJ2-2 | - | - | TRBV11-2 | ASSFDRERVGTGELF
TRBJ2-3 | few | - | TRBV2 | ASNRDGTDTQY
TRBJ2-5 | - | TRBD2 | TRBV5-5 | VSTTAMLTGGQTQY
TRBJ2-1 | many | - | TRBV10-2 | ASRPGAYNEQF
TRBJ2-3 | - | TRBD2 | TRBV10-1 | ASSELVASGTRGDTQY
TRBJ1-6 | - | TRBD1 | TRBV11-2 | VGSLQGANSLLH
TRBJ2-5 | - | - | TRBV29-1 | SVASWDKTWETQY
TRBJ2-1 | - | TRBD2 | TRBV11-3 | VSSLSMSGIGNEQF
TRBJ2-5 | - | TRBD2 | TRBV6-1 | ASSGLAGEGETQY
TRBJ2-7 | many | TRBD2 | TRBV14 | ASSITTSGALREQY
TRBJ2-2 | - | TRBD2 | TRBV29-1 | DVLAGNTGELF
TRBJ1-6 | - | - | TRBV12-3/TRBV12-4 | ASSLRHYNSPLH
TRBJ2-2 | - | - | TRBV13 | ASGFVSVNTGELF
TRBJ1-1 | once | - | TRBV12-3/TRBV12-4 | ASTRGRTTEAF
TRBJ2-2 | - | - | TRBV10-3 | AIEGGSNTGELF
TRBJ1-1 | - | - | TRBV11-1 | ASGLSLGGPEAF
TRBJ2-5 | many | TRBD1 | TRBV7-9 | ASSSRQGAGTQY
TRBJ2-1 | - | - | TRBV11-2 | ASSSMLESSGQF
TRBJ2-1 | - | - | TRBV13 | ASILEGSEQF
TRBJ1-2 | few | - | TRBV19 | ASSPQGSYGYT
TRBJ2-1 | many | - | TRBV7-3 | ASSLNREGEQF
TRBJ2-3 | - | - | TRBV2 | ASSDRNTQY
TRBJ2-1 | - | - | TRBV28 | AGSAINYNEQF
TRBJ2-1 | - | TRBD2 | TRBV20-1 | SASRGTSHNEQF
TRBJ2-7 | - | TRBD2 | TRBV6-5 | ARSYHRGGYEQY
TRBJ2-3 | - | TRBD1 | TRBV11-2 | VSSLGLFTGVATDTQY
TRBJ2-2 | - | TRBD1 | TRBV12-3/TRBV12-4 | ASRETGARTWEPF
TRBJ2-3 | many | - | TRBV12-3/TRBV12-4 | ASSGGGGTDTQY
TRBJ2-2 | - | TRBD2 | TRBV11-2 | ASRLLAGNTGELF
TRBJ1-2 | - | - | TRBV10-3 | AIRGTRSPHDYT
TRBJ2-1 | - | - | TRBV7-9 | ASSLQWGRF
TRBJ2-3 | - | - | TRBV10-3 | VISEQGGDTQY
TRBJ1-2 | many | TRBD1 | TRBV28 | ASTEGAGYGYT
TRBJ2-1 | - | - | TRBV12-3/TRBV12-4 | TNSPGRDEQF
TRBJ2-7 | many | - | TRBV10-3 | AISEALGLAGYEQY